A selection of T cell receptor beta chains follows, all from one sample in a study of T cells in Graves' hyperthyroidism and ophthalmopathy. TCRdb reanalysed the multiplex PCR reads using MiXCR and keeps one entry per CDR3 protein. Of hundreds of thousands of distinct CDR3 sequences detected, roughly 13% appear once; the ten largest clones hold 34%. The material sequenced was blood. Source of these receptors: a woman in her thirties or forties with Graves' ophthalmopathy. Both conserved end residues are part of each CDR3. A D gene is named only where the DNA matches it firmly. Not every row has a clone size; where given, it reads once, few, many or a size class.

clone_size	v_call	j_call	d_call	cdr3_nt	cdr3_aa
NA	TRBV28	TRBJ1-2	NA	TGTGCCAGCACCACACCCTCCCAGCCCCGGGGCTACACCTTC	CASTTPSQPRGYTF
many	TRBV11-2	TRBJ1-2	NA	TGTGCCAGCAGCTTAGATCTGGCGAGCTATGGCTACACCTTC	CASSLDLASYGYTF
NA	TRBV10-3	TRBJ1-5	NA	TGTGCCATCAGTGTTGGGCATAGCAATCAGCCCCAGCATTTT	CAISVGHSNQPQHF
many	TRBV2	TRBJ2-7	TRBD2	TGTGCCAGCAGTGTCGACCGGGGGGCCTACGAGCAGTACTTC	CASSVDRGAYEQYF
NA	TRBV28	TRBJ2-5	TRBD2	TGTGCCAGCAGTTTATTGGCTAGCGGGAGTGAGACCCAGTACTTC	CASSLLASGSETQYF
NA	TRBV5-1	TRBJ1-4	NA	TGCGCCAGCAGCGCGACCCCGGAGGAAGGTTTTTGGAAAAAACTGTTTTTT	CASSATPEEGFWKKLFF
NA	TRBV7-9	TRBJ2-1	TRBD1	TGTGCCAGCAGCGTTGACAGGGGGCGCTGGAATGAGCAGTTCTTC	CASSVDRGRWNEQFF
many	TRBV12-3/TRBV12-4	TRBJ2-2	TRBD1	TGTGCCAGCAGTTTGGGACAGATGAACACCGGGGAGCTGTTTTTT	CASSLGQMNTGELFF
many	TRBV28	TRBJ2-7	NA	TGTGCCAGCAGCGCTAACTCGGGTGGGTACTCCTACGAGCAGTACTTC	CASSANSGGYSYEQYF
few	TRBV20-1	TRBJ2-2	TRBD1	TGCAGTGCAAACAGGGGTAGGGAGCTGTTTTTT	CSANRGRELFF
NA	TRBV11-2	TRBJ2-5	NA	TGTGCCAGCAGCTTAGAGGTCTACCAAGAGACCCAGTACTTC	CASSLEVYQETQYF
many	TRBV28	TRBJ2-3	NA	TGTGCCAAATCGACTAGACCAGAGCTAGATACGCAGTATTTT	CAKSTRPELDTQYF
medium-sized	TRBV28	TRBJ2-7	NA	TGTGCCAGCACCGAACGTCAGAAGACCTACGAGCAGTACTTC	CASTERQKTYEQYF
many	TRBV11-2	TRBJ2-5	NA	TGTGCCAGCAGCTTAAACGGTCTCAGGGGCCAAGAGACCCAGTACTTC	CASSLNGLRGQETQYF
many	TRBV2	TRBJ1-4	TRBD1	TGTGCCAGCAGTGATCAGGGATCGACAGGGAATAATGAAAAACTGTTTTTT	CASSDQGSTGNNEKLFF
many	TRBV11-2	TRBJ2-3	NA	TGTGCCAGCAGCTTATCATGGACCCAAGGGGCCTCAGATACGCAGTATTTT	CASSLSWTQGASDTQYF
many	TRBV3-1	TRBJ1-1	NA	TGTGCCAGCAGCCAAGATTCAGAGAACACTGAAGCTTTCTTT	CASSQDSENTEAFF
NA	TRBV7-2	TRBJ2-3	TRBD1	TGTGCCAGCAGCTACAGACAGGGCGATACGCAGTATTTT	CASSYRQGDTQYF
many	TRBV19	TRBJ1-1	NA	TGTGCCAGTAGTATGAATCGTCCAGGGGCCGGTGTCACTGAAGCTTTCTTT	CASSMNRPGAGVTEAFF
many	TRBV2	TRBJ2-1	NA	TGTGCCAGCACCCAACAGCTTGAGCAGTTCTTC	CASTQQLEQFF
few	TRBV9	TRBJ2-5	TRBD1	TGTGCCAGCAGCTGGGACAGTGGGCAAGAGACCCAGTACTTC	CASSWDSGQETQYF
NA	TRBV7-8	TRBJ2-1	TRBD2	TGTGCCAGCAGCTTAGTATTAGCGGGAGTAAATGAGCAGTTCTTC	CASSLVLAGVNEQFF
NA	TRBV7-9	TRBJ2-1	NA	TGTGCCAGCAGCCCTACTAGGAGGGGGAATGAGCAGTTCTTC	CASSPTRRGNEQFF
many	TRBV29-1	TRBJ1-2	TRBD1	TGCAGCGCTGACAGGGACTATGGCTACACCTTC	CSADRDYGYTF
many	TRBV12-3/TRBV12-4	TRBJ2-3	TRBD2	TGTGCCAGCAGCCCGGGACTAGCGGGAGAAGATACGCAGTATTTT	CASSPGLAGEDTQYF
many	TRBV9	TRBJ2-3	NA	TGTGCCAGCAGCTTTAGCGGAGACACAGATACGCAGTATTTT	CASSFSGDTDTQYF
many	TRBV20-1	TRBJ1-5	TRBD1	TGCAGTGCACAAACAGGGGTGGTCAATCAGCCCCAGCATTTT	CSAQTGVVNQPQHF
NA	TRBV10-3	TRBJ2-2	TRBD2	TGTGCCATCAGTGACTTCGCAGCGGGACCCACGGGGGAGCTGTTTTTT	CAISDFAAGPTGELFF
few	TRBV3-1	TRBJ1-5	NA	TGTGCCAGCAGCCCCCGGGACACCAATCAGCCCCAGCATTTT	CASSPRDTNQPQHF
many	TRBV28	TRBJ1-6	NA	TGTGCCAGCACCCTTGGTACAGATTATAATTCACCCCTCCACTTT	CASTLGTDYNSPLHF
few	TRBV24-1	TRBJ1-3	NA	TGTGCCACACAGAGCTCTGGAAACACCATATATTTT	CATQSSGNTIYF
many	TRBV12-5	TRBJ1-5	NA	TGTGCTAGTGGTTTGGCATATCAGCCCCAGCATTTT	CASGLAYQPQHF
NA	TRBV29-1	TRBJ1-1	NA	TGCAGCGTTGCGGCTCACACTAAAGCTTTCTTT	CSVAAHTKAFF
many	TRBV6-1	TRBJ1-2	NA	TGTGCCAGCACATTAAAGGAGGGATATGGCTACACCTTC	CASTLKEGYGYTF
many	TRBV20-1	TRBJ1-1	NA	TGCAGTCTCTGGCAAGGTGGGCGTCGGAACACTGAAGCTTTCTTT	CSLWQGGRRNTEAFF
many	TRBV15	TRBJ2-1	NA	TGTGCCACCAGCAGAGACAGGGGGGGGATTGGGATTGAGCAGTTCTTC	CATSRDRGGIGIEQFF
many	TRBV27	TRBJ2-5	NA	TGTGCCAGCAGTTTATTATCAGGAGAGACCCAGTACTTC	CASSLLSGETQYF
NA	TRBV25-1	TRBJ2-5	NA	TGTGCCAGCAGGGGGGGACAGTCCCAAGTGACCCAGTACTTC	CASRGGQSQVTQYF
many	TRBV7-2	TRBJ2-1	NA	TGTGCCAGCAGCTCCTCGCCGGCGGGGAGGTTCAATGAGCAGTTCTTC	CASSSSPAGRFNEQFF
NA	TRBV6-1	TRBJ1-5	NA	TGTGCCAGCAGTAGCTTCGGTGGGTCGGATCAGCCCCAGCATTTT	CASSSFGGSDQPQHF
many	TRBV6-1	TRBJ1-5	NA	TGTGCCAGCAGTGAAGCCTTCGGAAATCAGCCCCAGCATTTT	CASSEAFGNQPQHF
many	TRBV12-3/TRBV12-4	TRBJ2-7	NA	TGTGCCAGCAGTTTGAATTTGGGGGGGCAGGGAACCTACGAGCAGTACTTC	CASSLNLGGQGTYEQYF
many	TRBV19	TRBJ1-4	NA	TGTGCCAGTAGTATTTCGGAATCGTATGAAAAACTGTTTTTT	CASSISESYEKLFF
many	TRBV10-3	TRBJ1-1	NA	TGTGCCATCAGTGAGGGGGGGGACACTGAAGCTTTCTTT	CAISEGGDTEAFF
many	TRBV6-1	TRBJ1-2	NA	TGTGCCAGCTCAGGTAGTGGCTACACCTTC	CASSGSGYTF
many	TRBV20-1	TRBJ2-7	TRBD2	TGCAGTGCTAGAGCTGCACTAGCGGGGGAGCAGTACTTC	CSARAALAGEQYF
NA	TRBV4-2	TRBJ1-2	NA	TGTGCCAGCTCCTTTAGCAGCCAAGAAGGAGGATCGAGACTTACTAACTATGGCTACACCTTC	CASSFSSQEGGSRLTNYGYTF
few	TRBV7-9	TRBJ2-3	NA	TGTGCCAGCAGCGTACTACAAGATACGCAGTATTTT	CASSVLQDTQYF
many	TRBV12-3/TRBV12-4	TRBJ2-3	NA	TGTGCCAGCAGTTTACCCCATATCACAGGGCAAGATACGCAGTATTTT	CASSLPHITGQDTQYF